This T cell receptor beta chain emerged from a study of cytomegalovirus exposure and HLA in healthy donors. The PCR ran on 60 Vbeta and 13 Jbeta primers. The protocol was immunoSEQ multiplex PCR, while the TCRdb copy is restricted to in-frame clones and leaves out a portion. The table shows about 94,000 clones, with about four fifths occurring only once. The CDR3 extends over 16 amino acids. V gave up 1 base and J gave up 2 bases, with 17 bases separating them. Germline CDR1 GTSNPN, CDR2 SVGIG (reference sequence). This rearrangement joins TRBV30 to TRBJ1-2; D is possibly TRBD1 (5 bases). The TCR originated in a human donor in good health. The sequenced sample was PBMCs. The CDR3 nucleotides read TGTGCCTGGAGTGACTGGGGGAGGGTCGCGAACTATGGCTACACCTTC. Translated, it gives CAWSDWGRVANYGYTF.